A selection of T cell receptor beta chains follows, all from one sample in a study of blood T cells in healthy people across ages. TCRdb processed the 5' RACE reads anew with MiXCR; each CDR3 protein has one entry. The sample lists roughly 1.7 million distinct CDR3 sequences, roughly 32% occurring once. Specimen: blood. The receptors were gathered from a woman under 40 in good health. Both conserved end residues are part of each CDR3. Fields, in order: clone size, D gene, V gene, J gene, CDR3 DNA, CDR3 protein. D genes are given only for firm matches. A clone size is listed for some rows: how often the clone was seen (once, few, many), or a class if it is expanded.

>-|-|TRBV9|TRBJ2-7
TGTGCCAGCAGCGTGGCCGGGACGGCTGGCTACGAGCAGTACTTC
CASSVAGTAGYEQYF
>-|-|TRBV2|TRBJ2-4
TGTGCCAGCAGTGGGGGTTCTCAAGACATTCAGTACTTC
CASSGGSQDIQYF
>-|TRBD2|TRBV2|TRBJ2-5
TGTGCCAGCAGTGAATATCTAGCGGGGGAAGAGACCCAGTACTTC
CASSEYLAGEETQYF
>-|-|TRBV18|TRBJ1-1
TGTGCCAGCTCACCAGGACGGGTGAGCACTGAAGCTTTCTTT
CASSPGRVSTEAFF
>few|-|TRBV20-1|TRBJ1-5
TGCAGTGCTAGAGATCCGGGTACGGGTAACTCAAAGGGGTACCAGCCCCAGCATTTT
CSARDPGTGNSKGYQPQHF
>-|-|TRBV5-7|TRBJ2-7
TGTGCCAGCAGCTTCGTGGCGGCAGGGTCCCACGAGCAGTACTTC
CASSFVAAGSHEQYF
>many|-|TRBV4-2|TRBJ2-7
TGTGCCAGCAGCCAAGCAGCGGACTACGAGCAGTACTTC
CASSQAADYEQYF
>many|TRBD1|TRBV5-1|TRBJ2-1
TGTGCCAGCAGTGAACAGGGGAATGAGCAGTTCTTC
CASSEQGNEQFF
>few|TRBD2|TRBV27|TRBJ2-5
TGTGCCAGCAGTTTAGGCGGGGGGGCCGAGTATACCCAAGAGACCCAGTACTTC
CASSLGGGAEYTQETQYF
>few|-|TRBV6-1|TRBJ1-4
TGTGCCAGCAGCGCCTTTTGGGCAGACCATAATGAAAAACTGTTTTTT
CASSAFWADHNEKLFF
>many|TRBD2|TRBV29-1|TRBJ2-7
TGCAGCGTTGTTGGGGAGGGCGGTGTTTACGAGCAGTACTTC
CSVVGEGGVYEQYF
>-|-|TRBV10-3|TRBJ1-6
TGTGCCATCAGTGAGTTAGAGGAGTCACCCCTCCACTTT
CAISELEESPLHF
>-|TRBD1|TRBV6-5|TRBJ2-2
TGTGCCAGCAGTTACCGCGGGACAGGGACCGGGGAGCTGTTTTTT
CASSYRGTGTGELFF
>-|-|TRBV3-1|TRBJ2-7
TGTGCCAGCAGCCAAGGGTTCGCAGCCCTCGAGCAGTACTTC
CASSQGFAALEQYF
>-|-|TRBV20-1|TRBJ2-2
TGCAGTGCTAACGCCGGGACTTTCACCGGGGAGCTGTTTTTT
CSANAGTFTGELFF
>-|TRBD1|TRBV4-1|TRBJ1-5
TGCGCCAGCAGCCGGACGACAGGGCCGGGTCAGCCCCAGCATTTT
CASSRTTGPGQPQHF
>-|-|TRBV5-1|TRBJ2-7
TGCGCCAGCAGCTCGAGGACCCGCTACGAGCAGTACTTC
CASSSRTRYEQYF
>few|TRBD1|TRBV12-3/TRBV12-4|TRBJ1-2
TGTGCCAGCAGTAGTCCCCGACAGGGTTGGGGCTACACCTTC
CASSSPRQGWGYTF
>-|TRBD1|TRBV4-1|TRBJ2-7
TGCGCCAGCAGCCAAGGCCTACAGGGGGTAGGCTACGAGCAGTACTTC
CASSQGLQGVGYEQYF
>-|-|TRBV18|TRBJ1-4
TGTGCCAGCTCACCATTACAGGGAGAGGAAAAACTGTTTTTT
CASSPLQGEEKLFF
>few|-|TRBV7-9|TRBJ2-5
TGTGCCAGCAGGACGGTTACAGACCAAGAGACCCAGTACTTC
CASRTVTDQETQYF
>-|-|TRBV25-1|TRBJ1-1
TGTGCCAGCAGTGATCCGGGGGCGGGCACTGAAGCTTTCTTT
CASSDPGAGTEAFF
>once|-|TRBV28|TRBJ2-3
TGTGCCAGCAAAGGGTGGGGACTGAGCACAGATACGCAGTATTTT
CASKGWGLSTDTQYF
>once|-|TRBV20-1|TRBJ2-1
TGCAGTGCTTTCAACGCTAAAAAGTACAATGAGCAGTTCTTC
CSAFNAKKYNEQFF
>-|-|TRBV12-3/TRBV12-4|TRBJ2-3
TGTGCCAGCAGTTTAGAGGAGCCCGGATCGCAGTATTTT
CASSLEEPGSQYF
>-|-|TRBV28|TRBJ2-5
TGTGCCAGCAGTTTCGGTCAAACAAGCTACCAAGAGACCCAGTACTTC
CASSFGQTSYQETQYF
>-|-|TRBV9|TRBJ2-3
TGTGCCAGCAGCGTAGCTCAAGACAGAGATACGCAGTATTTT
CASSVAQDRDTQYF
>many|-|TRBV20-1|TRBJ1-2
TGCAGTGCTGGGGATGTTTATGGCTACACCTTC
CSAGDVYGYTF
>-|-|TRBV5-1|TRBJ1-2
TGCGCCAGCAGGGACAGAGCGTACTCTAACTATGGCTACACCTTC
CASRDRAYSNYGYTF
>few|-|TRBV28|TRBJ1-5
TGTGCCAGCAGTTCCTATCCCCACTACAGGGATGTGGTCTATAGTCAGCCCCAGCATTTT
CASSSYPHYRDVVYSQPQHF
>-|TRBD2|TRBV27|TRBJ2-7
TGTGCCAGCAGTCCAGGGACTACCCCGAGGACCGAGCAGTACTTC
CASSPGTTPRTEQYF
>many|-|TRBV7-3|TRBJ2-3
TGTGCCAGCAGCTTAACGGACGGATCAGATACGCAGTATTTT
CASSLTDGSDTQYF
>few|TRBD2|TRBV4-2|TRBJ2-7
TGTGCCAGCAGCCAACGTGGACTAGCGGGGAGCTCCTACGAGCAGTACTTC
CASSQRGLAGSSYEQYF
>-|-|TRBV30|TRBJ1-2
TGTGCCTGGAGTGGACAGCCGTCTTACTATGGCTACACCTTC
CAWSGQPSYYGYTF
>-|-|TRBV7-2|TRBJ2-7
TGTGCCAGCAGCTCTAAAGTCCTTCGGGACATGGCCGCCTACGAGCAGTACTTC
CASSSKVLRDMAAYEQYF
>-|TRBD2|TRBV27|TRBJ2-7
TGTGCCAGCAGTCGCTTCTTACTAGCGGGAGAGAGTGAGCAGTACTTC
CASSRFLLAGESEQYF
>-|-|TRBV14|TRBJ1-2
TGTGCCAGCAGCCAAGTACCTAGCTATGGCTACACCTTC
CASSQVPSYGYTF
>-|TRBD2|TRBV6-6|TRBJ2-5
TGTGCCAGCAGTTACTCCGGGCGGGGGGGAGAGACCCAGTACTTC
CASSYSGRGGETQYF
>-|-|TRBV6-1|TRBJ1-5
TGTGCCAGCCAACTCCGGGTCAACGAATTAGGCAGCAATCAGCCCCAGCATTTT
CASQLRVNELGSNQPQHF
>-|-|TRBV11-1|TRBJ2-2
TGTGCCAGCAGCTTAGGGTTATATGGTTCGGCCGGGGAGCTGTTTTTT
CASSLGLYGSAGELFF
>few|-|TRBV7-9|TRBJ2-3
TGTGCCAGCAGCTTCCGTCTAGGCTACATCACAGATACGCAGTATTTT
CASSFRLGYITDTQYF
>-|TRBD1|TRBV12-3/TRBV12-4|TRBJ1-5
TGTGCCAGCCAAAGGGACAGGGGAAGCAATCAGCCCCAGCATTTT
CASQRDRGSNQPQHF
>few|-|TRBV6-6|TRBJ2-7
TGTGCCAGCAGTTACTGGGGGCAGGGCAACTACGAGCAGTACTTC
CASSYWGQGNYEQYF
>-|TRBD1|TRBV3-1|TRBJ2-3
TGTGCCAGCAGCCAAGACGAGGGGGCTTCTGCGCAGTATTTT
CASSQDEGASAQYF
>many|TRBD2|TRBV29-1|TRBJ2-1
TGCAGCGGAGTGACTAGCGGGAAAAATGAGCAGTTCTTC
CSGVTSGKNEQFF
>few|-|TRBV21-1|TRBJ1-6
TGTGCCAGCAGCGACCGGACAGCTAAAAATTCACCCCTCCACTTT
CASSDRTAKNSPLHF
>-|-|TRBV9|TRBJ1-4
TGTGCCAGCAGCGAGGGGTCTCACGGAGGAGAAAAACGGTTTTTT
CASSEGSHGGEKRFF
>-|-|TRBV19|TRBJ2-4
TGTGCCAGTAGTGGAGACGGGGGCCGAAACATTCAGTACTTC
CASSGDGGRNIQYF
>few|-|TRBV20-1|TRBJ2-4
TGCAGTGCTAAAACGGGGAATTTAAACATTCAGTACTTC
CSAKTGNLNIQYF
>-|-|TRBV9|TRBJ2-7
TGTGCCAGCAGCCCCCTCAGGGACGGGACCTACGAGCAGTACTTC
CASSPLRDGTYEQYF
>few|-|TRBV6-1|TRBJ2-5
TGTGCCAGCAGTGAAACCCCGCGAGGGGTTCAAGAGACCCAGTACTTC
CASSETPRGVQETQYF